The 15 T cell receptor beta chains given below trace back to one sample, sequenced in a study of blood T cell repertoires in COVID-19. The assay was immunoSEQ multiplex PCR, and TCRdb's table has in-frame clones only and misses some. Of roughly 250,000 clones in the sample, about 90% are singletons; the top ten hold 1.5% to 2%. Sequencing was done on a sample of PBMCs or T cells enriched from blood (not recorded which). All receptors derive from a woman under 30 who had recovered from COVID-19.

This rearrangement joins TRBV7-8 to TRBJ1-3; possibly TRBD1 for D (6 bases). V was pared by 8 bases and J by 0 bases, with 11 bases between. Per germline, CDR1 SGHVS and CDR2 FQNEAQ. The CDR3 is made up of 14 amino acids. CDR3 bases: TGTGCCAGCCGGGGGGCGGCCTCTGGAAACACCATATATTTT. Translated: CASRGAASGNTIYF.

This clone appeared a few times. V and J are TRBV6-2 or TRBV6-3 and TRBJ2-2; no reliable D call. This CDR3 contains 15 residues. The germline V gene has CDR1 MNHEY and CDR2 SVGEGT. Trimming pared 6 bases from V and 5 bases from J, leaving 16 bases between. DNA for the CDR3: TGTGCCAGCAGCCCTGGGCAAGTCGTGACCGGGGAGCTGTTTTTT. It encodes CASSPGQVVTGELFF.

This sequence joins TRBV24-1 and TRBJ1-2, with 10 bases that match TRBD1. CDR1 and CDR2 (germline): KGHDR, SFDVKD. The CDR3 extends over 14 amino acids. Unmatched junction bases numbered 8, after V lost 7 bases and J lost 7 bases. CDR3 bases: TGTGCCACCAGCGAAAACGGACAGGGGGGTGGCTACACCTTC. Translated, it gives CATSENGQGGGYTF.

The chain links TRBV6-5 to TRBJ1-1, with 8 bases identical to TRBD1. The CDR3 length is 16 residues. Looked up from germline, CDR1 is MNHEY and CDR2 is SVGAGI. Trimming removed 4 bases from V and 7 bases from J; junction bases left unmatched: 14. The CDR3 DNA follows: TGTGCCAGCAGTTTAGGCGACAGGGGCTTCAGAGTTGAAGCTTTCTTT. Residues: CASSLGDRGFRVEAFF.

The V gene is TRBV5-1, the J gene TRBJ1-1, with 7 bases fitting TRBD1. V lost 4 bases to trimming and J lost 1 base; unmatched junction nucleotides: 4. In germline, CDR1 is SGHRS, CDR2 YFSETQ. This CDR3 has 14 amino acids. CDR3 sequence: CASSVQGWNTEAFF. The CDR3 nucleotides are TGCGCCAGCAGCGTACAGGGGTGGAACACTGAAGCTTTCTTT.

The gene calls are TRBV5-8 and TRBJ2-1; 11 bases fit TRBD2. The germline CDR1 and CDR2 sequences are SGHTS and YDEGEE. Germline trimming cut 4 bases from V and 3 bases from J; bases unmatched to any gene: 6. The CDR3 spans 16 residues. The CDR3 loop is CASSLGTSGYYNEQFF. CDR3 nucleotide sequence: TGTGCCAGCAGCCTGGGGACTAGCGGTTACTACAATGAGCAGTTCTTC.

The chain links TRBV29-1 to TRBJ2-7; perhaps TRBD1 as D (6 bases). This CDR3 spans 12 amino acids. Germline assignment: CDR1 SQVTM and CDR2 ANQGSEA. Trimming took off 4 bases at V and 5 bases at J, with 12 bases between the two ends. CDR3 sequence: CSVVQGSHEQYF. CDR3 DNA: TGCAGCGTTGTACAGGGTTCCCACGAGCAGTACTTC.

The V and J genes are TRBV11-3 and TRBJ2-3; perhaps TRBD1 as D (6 bases). This CDR3 region has 15 residues. V lost 1 base, J lost 2 bases, and 10 bases lay in between. Germline V CDR1 and CDR2: SGHNT, YENEEA. The DNA of the CDR3 is TGTGCCAGCAGCTTAGGGGCAGGGGTCACAGATACGCAGTATTTT. It translates to CASSLGAGVTDTQYF.

This rearrangement joins TRBV2 to TRBJ1-6, with 8 positions matching TRBD1. J lost 14 bases, V lost 8 bases, and 5 bases had no gene match. CDR3 length equals 11 residues. Germline V CDR1 and CDR2: SNHLY, FYNNEI. In nucleotides, the CDR3 is TGTGCCAGCCTCCTACAGGGGGCCCTCCACTTT. Its translation is CASLLQGALHF. Filled out from reference TRBV2 and TRBJ1-6, the complete variable domain reads EPEVTQTPSHQVTQMGQEVILRCVPISNHLYFYWYRQILGQKVEFLVSFYNNEISEKSEIFDDQFSVERPDGSNFTLKIRSTKLEDSAMYFCASLLQGALHFGNGTRLTVT.

J is TRBJ2-1 and V is TRBV7-3, with 8 bases lining up with TRBD2. Losses at the gene ends were 5 bases for V and 6 bases for J; bases not matched to a gene: 9. The germline V gene encodes CDR1 SGHTA and CDR2 FQGTGA. CDR3 length equals 15 residues. CDR3 amino acids: CASSQISGDGNEQFF. DNA for the CDR3: TGTGCCAGCAGCCAAATTAGCGGGGATGGCAATGAGCAGTTCTTC.

The chain carries TRBV7-3 and TRBJ1-1, with 8 bases matching TRBD1. J gave up 8 bases and V 3 bases, and 14 bases lay outside the gene matches. Germline CDR1 is SGHTA and CDR2 is FQGTGA. This CDR3 spans 16 amino acids. The CDR3 sequence is CASSLGSGGQFWEAFF. The CDR3, as DNA: TGTGCCAGCAGCTTGGGGTCAGGGGGCCAGTTCTGGGAAGCTTTCTTT.

This chain joins TRBV7-3 and TRBJ2-1; 7 bases align to TRBD2. V dropped 0 bases and J dropped 4; count of bases not matched to a gene: 3. CDR3 size: 15 residues. The germline V gene has CDR1 SGHTA and CDR2 FQGTGA. The DNA of the CDR3 is TGTGCCAGCAGCTTAACGGCTAGCGGTTACAATGAGCAGTTCTTC. It encodes CASSLTASGYNEQFF.

The V call is TRBV28, the J call TRBJ2-7; 8 bases map to TRBD2. Looked up from germline, CDR1 is MDHEN and CDR2 is SYDVKM. This CDR3 contains 16 residues. V shed 5 bases, J shed 3 bases, and the junction held 12 bases outside the gene matches. DNA of the CDR3: TGTGCCAGCAGTGGGGGCTCGGCGGGAGGTTTCTACGAGCAGTACTTC. Its protein is CASSGGSAGGFYEQYF.

This CDR3 is CASSYGTYGYTF. The CDR3 coding sequence is TGCGCCAGCAGCTACGGGACTTATGGCTACACCTTC. The V gene is TRBV5-1, the J gene TRBJ1-2; weak D call: TRBD1 (5 bases). This CDR3 contains 12 residues. Germline loops: CDR1 SGHRS, CDR2 YFSETQ. The V end lost 3 bases, the J end lost 5 bases, and 8 bases lay between the germline ends.

The CDR3 DNA reads TGTGCCAGCAGTCGCGATCCAGATACGCAGTATTTT. Translation gives CASSRDPDTQYF. This rearrangement joins TRBV7-8 to TRBJ2-3; D not certain. The CDR3 is 12 residues long. V lost 6 bases, J lost 4 bases, and 8 bases lay in between. Germline loops: CDR1 SGHVS, CDR2 FQNEAQ.